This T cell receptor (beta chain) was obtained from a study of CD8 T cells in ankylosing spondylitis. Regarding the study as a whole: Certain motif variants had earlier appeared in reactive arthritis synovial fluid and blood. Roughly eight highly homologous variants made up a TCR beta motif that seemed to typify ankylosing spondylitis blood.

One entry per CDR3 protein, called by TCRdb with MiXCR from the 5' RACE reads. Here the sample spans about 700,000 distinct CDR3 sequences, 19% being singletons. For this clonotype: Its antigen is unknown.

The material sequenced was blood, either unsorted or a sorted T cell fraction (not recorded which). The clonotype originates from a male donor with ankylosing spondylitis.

The CDR3 spells CASSGGTGKTDTQYF. The CDR3 nucleotides read TGTGCCAGCAGTGGAGGGACAGGGAAAACAGATACGCAGTATTTT. This chain uses TRBV2 with TRBJ2-3; 9 bases fit TRBD1. Germline V CDR1 and CDR2: SNHLY, FYNNEI. The CDR3 loop spans 15 amino acids. V was clipped by 4 bases and J by 3 bases; unmatched bases: 5. The entire variable domain, with the rest obtained from reference TRBV2 and TRBJ2-3, is as follows: EPEVTQTPSHQVTQMGQEVILRCVPISNHLYFYWYRQILGQKVEFLVSFYNNEISEKSEIFDDQFSVERPDGSNFTLKIRSTKLEDSAMYFCASSGGTGKTDTQYFGPGTRLTVL.